This TCR beta chain was found in a study of siplizumab effects on memory and regulatory T cells. The study's findings and limits: Proliferating CD4+ or CD8+ clones, roughly 75-96% of them, lacked an assignable naive or memory phenotype.

This clone showed up just once. Its antigen is still unknown. Sequencing was performed with immunoSEQ multiplex PCR; in TCRdb, only in-frame clones are kept and a portion is missing. The sample yields tens of thousands of clones, 95% to 97% seen once. Germline-derived CDR1 and CDR2 are MNHNS and SASEGT. V was trimmed by 2 bases and J by 3 bases, leaving 15 bases between them. The CDR3 contains 16 residues. The gene calls are TRBV6-1 and TRBJ2-3; D is possibly TRBD2 (6 bases). The sequencing sample was made of naive CD4+ T cells sorted from blood. This clonotype was obtained from a human donor in good health. This CDR3 reads CASSEYGGIGTDTQYF. The CDR3 DNA is TGTGCCAGCAGTGAATATGGGGGGATCGGGACAGATACGCAGTATTTT.